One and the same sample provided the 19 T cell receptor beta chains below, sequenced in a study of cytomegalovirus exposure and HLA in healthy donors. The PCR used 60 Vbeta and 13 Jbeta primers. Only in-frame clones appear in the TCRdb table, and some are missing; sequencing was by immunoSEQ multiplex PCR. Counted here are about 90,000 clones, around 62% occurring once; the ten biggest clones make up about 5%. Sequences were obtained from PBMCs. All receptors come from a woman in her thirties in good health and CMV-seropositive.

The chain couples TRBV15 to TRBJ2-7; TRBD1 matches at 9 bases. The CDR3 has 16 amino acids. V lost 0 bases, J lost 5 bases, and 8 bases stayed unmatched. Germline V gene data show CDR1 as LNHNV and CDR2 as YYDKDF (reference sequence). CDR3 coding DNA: TGTGCCACCAGCAGAGACCCACCGGGACAGGGAAACGAGCAGTACTTC. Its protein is CATSRDPPGQGNEQYF.

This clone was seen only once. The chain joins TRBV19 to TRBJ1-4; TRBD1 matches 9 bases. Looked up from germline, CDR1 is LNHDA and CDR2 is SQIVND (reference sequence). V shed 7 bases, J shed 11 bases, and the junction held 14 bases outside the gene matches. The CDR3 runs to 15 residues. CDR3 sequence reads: CASMESGTGLRKLFF. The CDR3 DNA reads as TGTGCCAGTATGGAGTCTGGGACAGGGTTACGCAAACTGTTTTTT.

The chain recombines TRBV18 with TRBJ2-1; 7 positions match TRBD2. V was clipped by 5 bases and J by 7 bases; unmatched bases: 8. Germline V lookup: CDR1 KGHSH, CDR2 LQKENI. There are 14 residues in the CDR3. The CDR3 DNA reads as TGTGCCAGCTCAGATAGCTGGGGGGGTAATGAGCAGTTCTTC. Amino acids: CASSDSWGGNEQFF.

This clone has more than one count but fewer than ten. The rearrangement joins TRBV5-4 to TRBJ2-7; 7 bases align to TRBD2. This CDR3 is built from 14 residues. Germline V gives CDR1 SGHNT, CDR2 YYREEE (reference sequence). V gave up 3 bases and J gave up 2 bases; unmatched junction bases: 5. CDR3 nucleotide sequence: TGTGCCAGCAGCTCGGGAGGCAGTACCTACGAGCAGTACTTC. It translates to CASSSGGSTYEQYF. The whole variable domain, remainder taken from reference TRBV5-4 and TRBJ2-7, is ETGVTQSPTHLIKTRGQQVTLRCSSQSGHNTVSWYQQALGQGPQFIFQYYREEENGRGNFPPRFSGLQFPNYSSELNVNALELDDSALYLCASSSGGSTYEQYFGPGTRLTVT.

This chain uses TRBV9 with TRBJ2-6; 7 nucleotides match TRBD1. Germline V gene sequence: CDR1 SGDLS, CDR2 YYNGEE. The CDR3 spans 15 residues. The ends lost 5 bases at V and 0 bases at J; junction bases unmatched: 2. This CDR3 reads CASRTGISGANVLTF. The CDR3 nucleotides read TGTGCCAGCAGGACAGGGATCTCTGGGGCCAACGTCCTGACTTTC.

For the CDR3, the DNA is TGTGCCAGCTCACGTGACAGAGCTAATCAGCCCCAGCATTTT. Translation gives CASSRDRANQPQHF. The chain links TRBV18 to TRBJ1-5; possible D gene TRBD1, 5 bases. V was pared by 4 bases and J by 4 bases, with 11 bases between. Germline lookup yields CDR1 KGHSH and CDR2 LQKENI. The CDR3 has 14 amino acids.

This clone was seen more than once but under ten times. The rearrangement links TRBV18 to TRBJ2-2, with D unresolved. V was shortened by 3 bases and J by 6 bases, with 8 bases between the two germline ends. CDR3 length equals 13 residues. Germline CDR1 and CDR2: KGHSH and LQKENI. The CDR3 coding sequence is TGTGCCAGCTCACCGTCCCCATCCGGGGAGCTGTTTTTT. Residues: CASSPSPSGELFF.

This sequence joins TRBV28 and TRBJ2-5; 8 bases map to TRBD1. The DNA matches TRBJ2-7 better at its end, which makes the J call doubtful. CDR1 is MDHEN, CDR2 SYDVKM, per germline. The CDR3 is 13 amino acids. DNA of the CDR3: TGTGCCAGCAGTGGACAGGGAGGCTACGAGCAGTACTTC. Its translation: CASSGQGGYEQYF.

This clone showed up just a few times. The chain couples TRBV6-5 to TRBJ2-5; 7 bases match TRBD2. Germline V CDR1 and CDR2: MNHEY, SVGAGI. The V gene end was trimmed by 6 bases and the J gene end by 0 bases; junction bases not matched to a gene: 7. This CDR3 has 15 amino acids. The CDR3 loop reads CASSGRSGDQETQYF. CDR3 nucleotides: TGTGCCAGCAGCGGAAGGAGCGGGGACCAAGAGACCCAGTACTTC.

The CDR3 DNA reads TGTGCCAGCAGTACCTGGGGAGGGGTAGGGGAAAAACTGTTTTTT. Translated, it gives CASSTWGGVGEKLFF. This sequence joins TRBV27 and TRBJ1-4; a possible D gene is TRBD1 (5 bases). Germline V gene sequence: CDR1 MNHEY, CDR2 SMNVEV (reference sequence). V lost 5 bases, J lost 8 bases, and 18 bases lay in between. The CDR3 has 15 amino acids.

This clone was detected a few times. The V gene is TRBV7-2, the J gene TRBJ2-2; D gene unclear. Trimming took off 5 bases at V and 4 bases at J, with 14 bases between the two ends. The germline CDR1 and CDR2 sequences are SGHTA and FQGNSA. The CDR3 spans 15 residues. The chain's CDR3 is CASSARQRLTGELFF. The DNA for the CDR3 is TGTGCCAGCAGCGCCCGGCAGAGGCTCACCGGGGAGCTGTTTTTT.

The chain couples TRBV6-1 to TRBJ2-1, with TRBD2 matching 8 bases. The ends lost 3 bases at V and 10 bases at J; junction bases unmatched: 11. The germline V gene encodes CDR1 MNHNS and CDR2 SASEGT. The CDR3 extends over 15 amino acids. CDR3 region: CASSEWAGGLGEQFF. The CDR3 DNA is TGTGCCAGCAGTGAGTGGGCGGGGGGCCTCGGGGAGCAGTTCTTC.

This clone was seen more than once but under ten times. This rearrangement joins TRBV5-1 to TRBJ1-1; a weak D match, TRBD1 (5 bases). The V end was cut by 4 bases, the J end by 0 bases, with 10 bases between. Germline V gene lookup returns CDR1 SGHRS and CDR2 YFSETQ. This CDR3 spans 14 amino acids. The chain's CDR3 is CASSSDSVNTEAFF. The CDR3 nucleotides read TGCGCCAGCAGCAGTGACAGTGTGAACACTGAAGCTTTCTTT.

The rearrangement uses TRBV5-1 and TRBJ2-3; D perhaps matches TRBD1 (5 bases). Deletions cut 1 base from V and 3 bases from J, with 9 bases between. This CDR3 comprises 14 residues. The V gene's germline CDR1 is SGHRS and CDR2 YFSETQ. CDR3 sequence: CASSLQGRTDTQYF. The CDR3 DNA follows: TGCGCCAGCAGCTTGCAGGGTCGAACAGATACGCAGTATTTT.

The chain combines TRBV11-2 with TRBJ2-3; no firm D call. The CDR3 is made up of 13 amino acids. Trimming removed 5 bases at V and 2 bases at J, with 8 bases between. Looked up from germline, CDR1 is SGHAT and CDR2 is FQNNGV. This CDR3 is CASSELTTDTQYF. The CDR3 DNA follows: TGTGCCAGCAGCGAACTCACCACAGATACGCAGTATTTT.

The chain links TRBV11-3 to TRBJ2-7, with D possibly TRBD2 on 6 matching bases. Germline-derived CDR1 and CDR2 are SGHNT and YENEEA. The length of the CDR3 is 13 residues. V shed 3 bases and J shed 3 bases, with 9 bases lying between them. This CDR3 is CASSLRGYYEQYF. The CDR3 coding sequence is TGTGCCAGCAGCTTGCGGGGATACTACGAGCAGTACTTC.

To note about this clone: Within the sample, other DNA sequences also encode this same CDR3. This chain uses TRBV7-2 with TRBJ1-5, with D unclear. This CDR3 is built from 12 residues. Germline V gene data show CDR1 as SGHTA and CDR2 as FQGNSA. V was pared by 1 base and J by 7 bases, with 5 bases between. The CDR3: CASSLDYQPQHF. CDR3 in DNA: TGTGCCAGCAGCTTAGACTACCAGCCCCAGCATTTT.

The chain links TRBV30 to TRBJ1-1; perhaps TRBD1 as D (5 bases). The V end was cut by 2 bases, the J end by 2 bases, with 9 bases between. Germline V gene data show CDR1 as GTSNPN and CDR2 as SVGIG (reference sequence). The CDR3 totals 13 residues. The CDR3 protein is CAWSKDSNTEAFF. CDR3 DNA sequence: TGTGCCTGGAGTAAAGACAGCAACACTGAAGCTTTCTTT. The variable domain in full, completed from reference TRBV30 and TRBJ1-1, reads SQTIHQWPATLVQPVGSPLSLECTVEGTSNPNLYWYRQAAGRGLQLLFYSVGIGQISSEVPQNLSASRPQDRQFILSSKKLLLSDSGFYLCAWSKDSNTEAFFGQGTRLTVV.

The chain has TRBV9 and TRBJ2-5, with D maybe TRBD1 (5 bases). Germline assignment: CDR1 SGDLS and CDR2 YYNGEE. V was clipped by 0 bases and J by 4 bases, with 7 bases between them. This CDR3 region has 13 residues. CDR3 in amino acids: CASSVEDRETQYF. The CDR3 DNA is TGTGCCAGCAGCGTAGAAGACAGAGAGACCCAGTACTTC.